The 27 T cell receptor beta chains below all came from one sample that was sequenced in a study of post-analysis software for immune sequencing data. Study results and limitations: Higher frequency in patients than in controls was seen for five TRBV segments, with TRBV5-6, TRBV5-1 and TRBV20-1 among them.

TCR beta libraries were prepared from cDNA with unique molecular identifiers. TCRdb ran MiXCR on the PCR reads and lists one entry per CDR3 protein. The data show hundreds of thousands of distinct CDR3 sequences, 25% to 30% seen once. These receptors are not linked to any known antigen. The specimen sequenced was blood. The receptors were sampled from a girl aged 10 to 17 with multiple sclerosis.

J is TRBJ2-1 and V is TRBV27, with D possibly being TRBD1 (5 bases). The J call may be mistaken, given a closer DNA end match to TRBJ2-7. This CDR3 is built from 12 residues. CDR1 is MNHEY and CDR2 is SMNVEV in the germline V gene (reference sequence). CDR3 sequence (DNA): TGTGCCAGCAGCCAGGGAATTGGCGAGCAGTACTTC. Residues: CASSQGIGEQYF.

This clonotype has a count of ten or more. This chain joins TRBV20-1 and TRBJ2-1, with 11 bases lining up with TRBD2. This CDR3 region has 15 residues. Per germline, CDR1 DFQATT and CDR2 SNEGSKA (reference sequence). Trimming at V came to 7 bases and at J to 2 bases, leaving 7 bases not matched to a gene. The CDR3 region has the DNA TGCAGTGGGGCGGGACTAGCGGCACCCTACAATGAGCAGTTCTTC. Translation: CSGAGLAAPYNEQFF.

This clonotype was found a few times. This chain connects TRBV20-1 to TRBJ2-1; D ambiguous. The CDR3 has 14 amino acids. The germline gives CDR1 DFQATT, CDR2 SNEGSKA (reference sequence). V dropped 6 bases and J dropped 7 bases, with 19 bases sitting between them. CDR3 residues: CSAKAPGVGNEQFF. The CDR3 nucleotides are TGCAGTGCCAAAGCACCAGGTGTCGGGAATGAGCAGTTCTTC.

This clonotype was seen at least ten times. The chain is built from TRBV9 and TRBJ2-5, with D perhaps assigned TRBD1 or TRBD2 (5 bases each). This CDR3 is built from 14 residues. V was shortened by 4 bases and J by 4 bases, with 14 bases between the two germline ends. Germline V gene lookup returns CDR1 SGDLS and CDR2 YYNGEE. In DNA, the CDR3 is TGTGCCAGCAGCCCCCGGGACGTCGCAGAGACCCAGTACTTC. It yields the protein CASSPRDVAETQYF.

The chain links TRBV7-2 to TRBJ2-7, with 11 nucleotides matching TRBD2. Germline CDR1 is SGHTA and CDR2 is FQGNSA. This CDR3 region has 17 residues. Trimming cost V 1 base and J 5 bases; bases outside gene matches: 10. The CDR3 reads CASSLVCGLAGSDEQYF. CDR3 sequence (DNA): TGTGCCAGCAGCTTAGTGTGCGGACTAGCGGGTAGCGACGAGCAGTACTTC.

This clonotype was counted between two and nine times. The chain combines TRBV20-1 with TRBJ2-7; 7 bases agree with TRBD2. The DNA end lines up better with TRBJ2-5; the J call may be wrong. CDR1 and CDR2 (germline): DFQATT, SNEGSKA (reference sequence). CDR3 length: 16 residues. The CDR3 sequence is CSSGGLSGERGETQYF. Here the CDR3 DNA reads TGCAGCTCCGGAGGGCTCAGCGGGGAACGGGGGGAGACCCAGTACTTC.

This clonotype was seen a few times. The V and J genes are TRBV7-2 and TRBJ2-7; the D is unclear. V lost 5 bases to trimming and J lost 8 bases, with 16 bases between them. The CDR3 totals 13 residues. Germline CDR1 and CDR2: SGHTA and FQGNSA. The CDR3 sequence is CASSTYLGSKQYF. For the CDR3, the DNA is TGTGCCAGCAGCACATATCTAGGGTCGAAGCAGTACTTC.

The gene calls are TRBV19 and TRBJ1-2, with D uncertain. The CDR3 length is 13 residues. Germline values: CDR1 LNHDA, CDR2 SQIVND (reference sequence). V was trimmed by 10 bases and J by 8 bases, leaving 20 bases between them. The CDR3 DNA follows: TGTGCCACCGAGAAAAGGCCTGAGTACGGCTACACCTTC. This gives the protein CATEKRPEYGYTF.

V usage is TRBV29-1 and J usage is TRBJ1-4, with D perhaps matching TRBD1 (5 bases). V lost 4 bases and J lost 6, with 12 bases in between. The germline CDR1 and CDR2 sequences are SQVTM and ANQGSEA. The CDR3 has 13 residues. The CDR3 DNA reads TGCAGCGTTGCGACAGTTCGGGATGAAAAACTGTTTTTT. Protein: CSVATVRDEKLFF.

CDR3 sequence reads: CASRTGGAGDTQYF. CDR3 DNA sequence: TGTGCCAGCAGGACCGGCGGGGCGGGAGATACGCAGTATTTT. The chain joins TRBV7-9 to TRBJ2-3, with D perhaps matching TRBD2 (6 bases). Trimming stripped 6 bases from V and 5 bases from J, with 15 bases between. The CDR3 has 14 residues. Germline V lookup: CDR1 SEHNR, CDR2 FQNEAQ (reference sequence).

The rearrangement joins TRBV19 to TRBJ2-1, with D uncertain. V was cut by 3 bases and J by 9 bases, with 6 bases left in between. This CDR3 contains 11 residues. Per the germline V gene, CDR1 is LNHDA and CDR2 is SQIVND (reference sequence). CDR3 nucleotide sequence: TGTGCCAGTAGTATCGGCGGTGAGCAGTTCTTC. The encoded protein is CASSIGGEQFF.

This clonotype was detected only a few times. The rearrangement uses TRBV4-1 and TRBJ1-2; D is unresolved. Germline CDR1 and CDR2: MGHRA and YSYEKL. The CDR3 runs to 15 residues. V lost 2 bases and J lost 5, with 15 bases in between. CDR3: CASSQLADPRYGYTF. The CDR3 DNA sequence: TGCGCCAGCAGCCAACTTGCGGACCCCCGTTATGGCTACACCTTC.

V gene TRBV29-1 combines with J gene TRBJ1-1, with 7 bases lining up with TRBD1. This CDR3 has 13 amino acids. Per germline, CDR1 SQVTM and CDR2 ANQGSEA. The junction had 8 bases not matched to a gene; V was cut back by 7 bases and J by 3 bases. As DNA, the CDR3 is TGCAGCGGGAGACAGGGCTCTCACACTGAAGCTTTCTTT. It is translated as CSGRQGSHTEAFF.

This chain connects TRBV10-3 to TRBJ2-1; D call uncertain. The CDR3 has 12 residues. CDR1 is ENHRY, CDR2 SYGVKD, per germline. The ends were cut back, 5 bases at V and 3 bases at J, with 5 bases in the middle. The CDR3 protein is CAISTVYNEQFF. The CDR3 bases are TGTGCCATCAGTACCGTCTACAATGAGCAGTTCTTC.

The genes are TRBV28 and TRBJ2-1, with 9 bases aligning to TRBD1. Germline V gene data show CDR1 as MDHEN and CDR2 as SYDVKM. This CDR3 has 16 amino acids. Germline trimming cut 5 bases from V and 4 bases from J; bases unmatched to any gene: 9. Here the CDR3 DNA reads TGTGCCAGCAGTGACCGCGGGACAGGGTTTTACAATGAGCAGTTCTTC. Its protein is CASSDRGTGFYNEQFF. The full variable domain, its missing parts supplied by reference TRBV28 and TRBJ2-1, is DVKVTQSSRYLVKRTGEKVFLECVQDMDHENMFWYRQDPGLGLRLIYFSYDVKMKEKGDIPEGYSVSREKKERFSLILESASTNQTSMYLCASSDRGTGFYNEQFFGPGTRLTVL.

This clonotype was observed at least ten times. The V call is TRBV20-1, the J call TRBJ2-7; TRBD1 aligns across 8 bases. The CDR3 covers 12 residues. Trimming at V came to 7 bases and at J to 2 bases, leaving 4 bases not matched to a gene. The V gene's germline CDR1 is DFQATT and CDR2 SNEGSKA (reference sequence). CDR3 amino acids: CSVPGQAYEQYF. CDR3 sequence (DNA): TGCAGTGTCCCGGGACAGGCCTACGAGCAGTACTTC.

This clonotype has a handful of counts. The J gene is TRBJ2-7, the V gene TRBV6-5; possible D gene TRBD2, 6 bases. The ends were cut back, 5 bases at V and 1 base at J, with 12 bases in the middle. From germline, CDR1 is MNHEY and CDR2 SVGAGI. The CDR3 has 14 residues. CDR3 bases: TGTGCCAGCAGTAGATCTGCGGGGTCCTACGAGCAGTACTTC. It yields the protein CASSRSAGSYEQYF.

This chain links TRBV20-1 with TRBJ1-2; D is possibly TRBD1 (6 bases). Per germline, CDR1 DFQATT and CDR2 SNEGSKA (reference sequence). The germline V and J ends were trimmed by 3 bases and 7 bases, with 12 bases remaining between them. The CDR3 covers 12 residues. CDR3 nucleotides: TGCAGTGCTAGGGTCCAGGGGAGTGGCTACACCTTC. Residues: CSARVQGSGYTF.

The chain carries TRBV7-8 and TRBJ2-5, with TRBD2 matching over 8 bases. The end of the DNA fits TRBJ2-7 better, so the J call may be wrong. This CDR3 contains 15 residues. Germline CDR1 SGHVS, CDR2 FQNEAQ. The CDR3 loop is CASSLVGLGGYEQYF. DNA for the CDR3: TGTGCCAGCAGCTTAGTGGGACTAGGGGGGTACGAGCAGTACTTC.

This clonotype was picked up a small number of times. This sequence joins TRBV29-1 and TRBJ1-5; 7 bases map to TRBD1. CDR3 length: 14 amino acids. With 0 bases clipped from V and 8 bases from J, the junction kept 7 bases outside the gene matches. The V gene's germline CDR1 is SQVTM and CDR2 ANQGSEA. The CDR3 loop reads CSVEEAGGAKPQHF. The CDR3 bases are TGCAGCGTTGAAGAGGCAGGGGGAGCCAAGCCCCAGCATTTT.

The J gene is TRBJ2-1, the V gene TRBV28, with 9 bases aligning to TRBD2. J lost 6 bases, V lost 3 bases, and 9 bases had no gene match. Germline V gene lookup returns CDR1 MDHEN and CDR2 SYDVKM. There are 16 residues in the CDR3. The CDR3: CASSFISSGKFNEQFF. The DNA for the CDR3 is TGTGCCAGCAGTTTCATCTCTAGCGGGAAGTTCAATGAGCAGTTCTTC. The full variable domain, completed using reference TRBV28 and TRBJ2-1, is DVKVTQSSRYLVKRTGEKVFLECVQDMDHENMFWYRQDPGLGLRLIYFSYDVKMKEKGDIPEGYSVSREKKERFSLILESASTNQTSMYLCASSFISSGKFNEQFFGPGTRLTVL.

This clonotype showed up just a few times. V gene TRBV6-2 or TRBV6-3 combines with J gene TRBJ2-1, with D hard to call. Germline V gene sequence: CDR1 MNHEY, CDR2 SVGEGT. The CDR3 length is 17 residues. V lost 0 bases and J 1 base, leaving 13 bases between the germline ends. CDR3 loop: CASSYSLGKGSYNEQFF. In DNA form, the CDR3 reads TGTGCCAGCAGTTACTCGCTCGGTAAAGGTTCCTACAATGAGCAGTTCTTC.

The rearrangement uses TRBV7-8 and TRBJ2-4, with 10 bases fitting TRBD1. Germline V gives CDR1 SGHVS, CDR2 FQNEAQ. CDR3 size: 16 residues. V lost 5 bases, J lost 6 bases, and 10 bases stayed unmatched. The CDR3 DNA sequence: TGTGCCAGCAGCACTCCACCGGGACAGGGGAGAAACATTCAGTACTTC. It codes for CASSTPPGQGRNIQYF. Supplemented by reference TRBV7-8 and TRBJ2-4, the full variable domain reads GAGVSQSPRYKVAKRGQDVALRCDPISGHVSLFWYQQALGQGPEFLTYFQNEAQLDKSGLPSDRFFAERPEGSVSTLKIQRTQQEDSAVYLCASSTPPGQGRNIQYFGAGTRLSVL.

This clonotype was found a few times. The CDR3 coding sequence is TGTGCCAGCAGCTTAGGGGGCAGGGACGAACAGCCCCAGCATTTT. It is translated as CASSLGGRDEQPQHF. V usage is TRBV7-2 and J usage is TRBJ1-5, with D possibly matching TRBD1 (5 bases). Germline V gives CDR1 SGHTA, CDR2 FQGNSA. Trimming shortened V by 1 base and J by 7 bases, and 14 bases separated the two germline ends. The CDR3 covers 15 residues.

In DNA form, the CDR3 reads TGCAGCGTTGAGCAGGGAGACTATGGCTACACCTTC. This sequence encodes CSVEQGDYGYTF. This chain joins TRBV29-1 and TRBJ1-2; D may be TRBD1 (5 bases). V was clipped by 3 bases and J by 3 bases, with 8 bases between them. The CDR3 length is 12 residues. Germline V gene lookup returns CDR1 SQVTM and CDR2 ANQGSEA. Full variable domain (rest looked up from reference TRBV29-1 and TRBJ1-2): SAVISQKPSRDICQRGTSLTIQCQVDSQVTMMFWYRQQPGQSLTLIATANQGSEATYESGFVIDKFPISRPNLTFSTLTVSNMSPEDSSIYLCSVEQGDYGYTFGSGTRLTVV.

The sample holds a few counts of this clonotype. The V and J genes are TRBV7-9 and TRBJ2-5; a possible D gene is TRBD1 (6 bases). The DNA end lines up better with TRBJ2-7; the J call may be wrong. The CDR3 is 13 amino acids. Germline CDR1 reads SEHNR; CDR2 reads FQNEAQ (reference sequence). The CDR3: CASNQGGHYEQYF. CDR3 nucleotide sequence: TGTGCCAGCAACCAAGGGGGACACTACGAGCAGTACTTC.

There are many counts of this clonotype. The DNA of the CDR3 is TGTGCCAGCAGCTTATCAGGGTCGGAGTACAATCAGCCCCAGCATTTT. This sequence encodes CASSLSGSEYNQPQHF. The chain couples TRBV7-6 to TRBJ1-5, with D possibly being TRBD1 (5 bases). The germline V gene encodes CDR1 SGHVS and CDR2 FNYEAQ. V was cut by 2 bases and J by 3 bases, with 14 bases left in between. This CDR3 is built from 16 residues. Supplemented by reference TRBV7-6 and TRBJ1-5, the full variable domain reads GAGVSQSPRYKVTKRGQDVALRCDPISGHVSLYWYRQALGQGPEFLTYFNYEAQQDKSGLPNDRFSAERPEGSISTLTIQRTEQRDSAMYRCASSLSGSEYNQPQHFGDGTRLSIL.